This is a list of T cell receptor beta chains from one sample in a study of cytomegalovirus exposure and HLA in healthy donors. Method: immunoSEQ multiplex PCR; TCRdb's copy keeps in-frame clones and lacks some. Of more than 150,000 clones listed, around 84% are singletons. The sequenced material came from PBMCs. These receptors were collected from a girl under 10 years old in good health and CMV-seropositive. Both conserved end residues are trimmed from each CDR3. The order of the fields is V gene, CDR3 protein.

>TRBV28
ASSFDSSYNEQF
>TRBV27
ASSLGRGIDYGYP
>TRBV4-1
ASSGSGRGTGELF
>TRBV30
AWVLKGVAYEQY
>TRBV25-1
ASGSRTLYNEQF
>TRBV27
ASSLYGSGRGYEQY
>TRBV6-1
ASSEAAGGPGDTQY
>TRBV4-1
ASSSPSGGAYNEQF
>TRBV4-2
ASSQVSEGSAYEQY
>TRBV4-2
ASSQGDRESNQPQH
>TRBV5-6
ASSLGNQPQH
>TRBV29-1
SVEDRRTKETQY
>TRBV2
ASSARQTHEAF
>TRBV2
ASSEAPGPGVKLF
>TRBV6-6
ASISHEEINEKLF
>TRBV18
ASSGDRERRVSGNTIY
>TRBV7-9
ASSLKPGILSYNEQF
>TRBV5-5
ASSYTLAGNQPQH
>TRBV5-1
ASSLEGDSPPH
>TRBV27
ASSSTFPGLADTDTQY
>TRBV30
AWMTGTSGTPSSYEQY
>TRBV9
ASSVASGGPLNTGELF
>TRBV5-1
ASRTRDRGSNYGYT
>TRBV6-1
ASSGTGKLF
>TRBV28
ASSFLWREPQDTQY
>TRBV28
ASSLQGQEGEAF